This T cell receptor (beta chain) was observed in a study of T-cell reconstitution after alpha-beta-depleted transplantation in children. The CDR3 is 10 residues long. Germline values: CDR1 SQVTM, CDR2 ANQGSEA. Trimming at V came to 7 bases and at J to 10 bases, leaving 4 bases not matched to a gene. This sample's TCRbeta library carried unique molecular identifier barcodes. TCRdb ran MiXCR on the PCR reads and lists one entry per CDR3 protein. The repertoire includes about 540,000 distinct CDR3 sequences, 18% of them detected once, and 3.3% sits in the top ten. Here the sequenced sample was PBMCs from the stem cell graft donor, taken from the stem cell graft. This chain connects TRBV29-1 to TRBJ2-1, with 7 bases fitting TRBD2. The receptor was derived from a human donor who donated a stem cell graft to a child with acute lymphoblastic leukemia. The CDR3 nucleotides read TGCAGCGCGGGGCGGGAGGAGCAGTTCTTC. Translating gives CSAGREEQFF.